This is a list of T cell receptor beta chains from one sample in a study of T cells after yellow fever vaccination. TCRdb reprocessed the 5' RACE reads via MiXCR and lists one record per CDR3 protein. The table shows 450,000 to 600,000 distinct CDR3 sequences, with roughly 14% occurring only once. Sequenced material: PBMCs, taken on the day of the yellow fever booster vaccination. These receptors were collected from a man younger than 40 who received the YFV17D yellow fever vaccine. Both conserved end residues are trimmed from each CDR3. The order of the fields is D gene, J gene, V gene, clone size, CDR3 protein. The D gene is left open where the match is weak. Rows give clone size only sometimes, using once, few, many, or a class for an expanded clone.

d_gene: -; j_gene: TRBJ2-1; v_gene: TRBV27; abundance: few; CDR3aa: ASPQGGSDEQF
d_gene: -; j_gene: TRBJ2-6; v_gene: TRBV30; abundance: few; CDR3aa: AWTPLMVISGANVLT
d_gene: -; j_gene: TRBJ2-5; v_gene: TRBV5-1; abundance: few; CDR3aa: ASSTRPGIVVETQY
d_gene: -; j_gene: TRBJ1-4; v_gene: TRBV12-3/TRBV12-4; abundance: -; CDR3aa: ASSRHPNEKLF
d_gene: TRBD2; j_gene: TRBJ2-7; v_gene: TRBV29-1; abundance: few; CDR3aa: SVARTSGRSHEQY
d_gene: -; j_gene: TRBJ1-2; v_gene: TRBV29-1; abundance: -; CDR3aa: SVEGVSAGGKEQAYT
d_gene: TRBD1; j_gene: TRBJ2-2; v_gene: TRBV29-1; abundance: -; CDR3aa: SVGWTGNTGELF
d_gene: TRBD1; j_gene: TRBJ1-2; v_gene: TRBV29-1; abundance: many; CDR3aa: SVVGTGGNYGYT
d_gene: TRBD1; j_gene: TRBJ1-2; v_gene: TRBV10-3; abundance: -; CDR3aa: AISTGQNYGYT
d_gene: -; j_gene: TRBJ2-7; v_gene: TRBV5-5; abundance: few; CDR3aa: ASTQQAATIEQY
d_gene: TRBD2; j_gene: TRBJ2-7; v_gene: TRBV4-2; abundance: -; CDR3aa: ASSQDMRAGGPDEQY
d_gene: -; j_gene: TRBJ1-6; v_gene: TRBV20-1; abundance: few; CDR3aa: SAPQGSPLH
d_gene: -; j_gene: TRBJ1-1; v_gene: TRBV7-2; abundance: -; CDR3aa: ASRPWGIMNTEAF
d_gene: -; j_gene: TRBJ1-1; v_gene: TRBV7-9; abundance: -; CDR3aa: ASSLGQGPTEAF
d_gene: TRBD1; j_gene: TRBJ1-2; v_gene: TRBV11-2; abundance: few; CDR3aa: ASSLDRQGTNYGYT
d_gene: -; j_gene: TRBJ2-2; v_gene: TRBV30; abundance: few; CDR3aa: AGRTRGENTGELF
d_gene: -; j_gene: TRBJ2-7; v_gene: TRBV7-9; abundance: few; CDR3aa: ASSLDSPVLYEQY
d_gene: -; j_gene: TRBJ1-2; v_gene: TRBV19; abundance: -; CDR3aa: ASSPEGFGYT